This T cell receptor beta chain was identified in a study of CD4 T cells in relation to SARS-CoV-2 and coronaviruses. V lost 3 bases and J lost 15, with 9 bases in between. The CDR3 loop spans 9 amino acids. Germline V gives CDR1 SQVTM, CDR2 ANQGSEA. Deep TCR-beta sequencing used DNA from uncultured naive and memory CD4+ T cells. Profiling relied on immunoSEQ multiplex PCR, and the TCRdb table lists in-frame clones only, not all of them. The data hold around 56,000 clones, with around 86% observed a single time. Unexposed donor CD4+ T cells date from about 2011-2018, before the COVID-19 pandemic. This rearrangement joins TRBV29-1 to TRBJ2-1, with D hard to call. This sequence was found in a human donor in good health. Sequences were obtained from memory CD4+ T cells from PBMCs. DNA of the CDR3: TGCAGCGTTGATTGGTTCGGGTTCTTC. As protein: CSVDWFGFF.